Shown below are 10 T cell receptor beta chains from a single sample sequenced in a study of OX40 agonist ivuxolimab in advanced cancers. Library creation used the immunoSEQ multiplex PCR assay. In its TCRdb copy, this immuneACCESS table keeps in-frame sequences only and misses some clones. Where compared with another copy, unresolved V genes explain less than half of these, and the others have no known cause. The sample data list approximately 84,000 clones, and 80% to 90% of these were observed just once. About 2% of the sample is held by the ten biggest clonotypes. This sample comprised CD4+ or CD8+ T cells sorted from blood, obtained in a trial of the OX40 agonist ivuxolimab. The receptors were sampled from an adult with an advanced solid tumor such as melanoma, head and neck, liver or kidney cancer.

V usage is TRBV6-1 and J usage is TRBJ1-5; 8 bases agree with TRBD1. J gave up 6 bases and V 6 bases, and 10 bases lay outside the gene matches. Per germline, CDR1 MNHNS and CDR2 SASEGT. The CDR3 contains 15 residues. DNA of the CDR3: TGTGCCAGCAGCGTCGACAGGGGAGGAATTCAGCCCCAGCATTTT. Translation gives CASSVDRGGIQPQHF.

The chain links TRBV5-1 to TRBJ2-3; D possibly corresponds to TRBD2 (6 bases). The CDR3 runs to 14 residues. The ends were cut back, 4 bases at V and 5 bases at J, with 14 bases in the middle. CDR1 is SGHRS and CDR2 is YFSETQ in the germline V gene. The CDR3 reads CASSLGTAGDTQYF. Here the CDR3 DNA reads TGCGCCAGCAGCCTCGGGACTGCCGGAGATACGCAGTATTTT.

The chain is built from TRBV29-1 and TRBJ2-5; 8 positions match TRBD2. The germline CDR1 and CDR2 sequences are SQVTM and ANQGSEA. Germline trimming cut 5 bases from V and 5 bases from J; bases unmatched to any gene: 4. The CDR3 is 12 amino acids. CDR3 amino acids: CSVPSGGETQYF. The CDR3 DNA reads as TGCAGCGTTCCGTCGGGGGGGGAGACCCAGTACTTC.

The chain carries TRBV11-2 and TRBJ2-6; D gene ambiguous. The ends were cut back, 1 base at V and 0 bases at J, with 10 bases in the middle. Germline lookup yields CDR1 SGHAT and CDR2 FQNNGV. The CDR3 totals 17 residues. CDR3 residues: CASSLAAGSSGANVLTF. The CDR3 DNA sequence: TGTGCCAGCAGCTTAGCAGCAGGTAGCTCTGGGGCCAACGTCCTGACTTTC.

As DNA, the CDR3 is TGCAGCGTCCTTCGACAGGGCTCCTACGAGCAGTACTTC. Translation: CSVLRQGSYEQYF. V and J are TRBV29-1 and TRBJ2-7, with 7 bases aligning to TRBD1. Germline V CDR1 and CDR2: SQVTM, ANQGSEA. The CDR3 totals 13 residues. Trimming removed 6 bases from V and 0 bases from J; junction bases left unmatched: 5.

The chain is built from TRBV6-5 and TRBJ2-7; D might be TRBD2 (6 bases). This CDR3 region has 14 residues. Germline V gene data show CDR1 as MNHEY and CDR2 as SVGAGI. V lost 7 bases to trimming and J lost 3 bases, with 16 bases between them. The CDR3 loop reads CASTQEGMLYEQYF. For the CDR3, the DNA is TGTGCCAGCACCCAGGAGGGGATGCTCTACGAGCAGTACTTC.

V is TRBV7-8 and J is TRBJ2-5; D gene ambiguous. Germline CDR1 reads SGHVS; CDR2 reads FQNEAQ. The CDR3 consists of 15 residues. V lost 0 bases and J lost 3, with 11 bases in between. The CDR3 protein is CASSLALALKETQYF. CDR3 bases: TGTGCCAGCAGCTTAGCGTTGGCGTTGAAAGAGACCCAGTACTTC.

A note on this clone: Other DNA variants within this sample encode the same CDR3. The chain carries TRBV4-1 and TRBJ2-5; TRBD2 agrees at 14 bases. Germline V gene lookup returns CDR1 MGHRA and CDR2 YSYEKL. CDR3 length: 19 residues. The junction had 9 bases not matched to a gene; V was cut back by 3 bases and J by 0 bases. CDR3 sequence: CASSHPGLAGGPNQETQYF. The CDR3 DNA is TGCGCCAGCAGCCACCCTGGACTAGCGGGGGGTCCAAACCAAGAGACCCAGTACTTC.

This sequence joins TRBV27 and TRBJ1-2; possible D gene TRBD1, 6 bases. Germline assignment: CDR1 MNHEY and CDR2 SMNVEV (reference sequence). The V gene lost 6 bases and the J gene lost 4 bases, with 18 bases spanning the gap. The CDR3 is 15 residues long. The chain's CDR3 is CASSTTGFLSYGYTF. The CDR3, as DNA: TGTGCCAGCAGCACAACAGGGTTCCTATCCTATGGCTACACCTTC.

The chain is built from TRBV7-2 and TRBJ1-1, with 7 bases aligning to TRBD1. Germline CDR1 and CDR2: SGHTA and FQGNSA. This CDR3 spans 14 amino acids. The ends lost 5 bases at V and 0 bases at J; junction bases unmatched: 3. Written as DNA, the CDR3 is TGTGCCAGCAGCACAGGGGCTCTGAACACTGAAGCTTTCTTT. As protein: CASSTGALNTEAFF.